The rows below give T cell receptor beta chains drawn from one sample of a study of T cell clones after liver transplantation. Profiling relied on immunoSEQ multiplex PCR, and the TCRdb table lists in-frame clones only, not all of them. The sample shows about 21,000 clones, about 94% of them seen only once. Sequenced material: CD8+ T cells from blood, taken roughly 25 months after liver transplant. These receptors were obtained from a human patient who received a liver transplant. Some T cells may be supplied by the graft donor. Both conserved end residues are part of each CDR3. D genes are given only for firm matches. Size is stated for part of the rows, as once, few or many counts, or as a class when the clone is expanded.

j_gene: TRBJ1-2; v_gene: TRBV27; abundance: NA; d_gene: NA; CDR3aa: CASGPSLPYGYTF; CDR3nt: TGTGCCAGCGGGCCGAGCTTGCCCTATGGCTACACCTTC
j_gene: TRBJ1-3; v_gene: TRBV7-9; abundance: NA; d_gene: TRBD1; CDR3aa: CASSRQGAGNTIYF; CDR3nt: TGTGCCAGCAGCCGTCAGGGGGCTGGAAACACCATATATTTT
j_gene: TRBJ2-7; v_gene: TRBV5-4; abundance: NA; d_gene: NA; CDR3aa: CASSARDEQYF; CDR3nt: TGTGCCAGCAGCGCCAGAGACGAGCAGTACTTC
j_gene: TRBJ2-7; v_gene: TRBV19; abundance: NA; d_gene: NA; CDR3aa: CASSVGREQYF; CDR3nt: TGTGCCAGTAGTGTGGGTAGGGAGCAGTACTTC
j_gene: TRBJ2-3; v_gene: TRBV9; abundance: NA; d_gene: NA; CDR3aa: CASSVEGQGDTQYF; CDR3nt: TGTGCCAGCAGCGTAGAGGGCCAAGGGGATACGCAGTATTTT
j_gene: TRBJ1-1; v_gene: TRBV7-6; abundance: NA; d_gene: NA; CDR3aa: CASSSSTGSSMNTEAFF; CDR3nt: TGTGCCAGCAGCTCCAGCACAGGTTCTTCAATGAACACTGAAGCTTTCTTT
j_gene: TRBJ2-7; v_gene: TRBV2; abundance: NA; d_gene: TRBD1; CDR3aa: CASSDQGAHEQYF; CDR3nt: TGTGCCAGCAGTGATCAGGGGGCTCACGAGCAGTACTTC
j_gene: TRBJ2-1; v_gene: TRBV7-8; abundance: NA; d_gene: NA; CDR3aa: CASTTRVYNEQFF; CDR3nt: TGTGCCAGCACCACTCGGGTATACAATGAGCAGTTCTTC
j_gene: TRBJ2-7; v_gene: TRBV6-1; abundance: NA; d_gene: NA; CDR3aa: CASSEGDRIYEQYF; CDR3nt: TGTGCCAGCAGCGAGGGAGACAGGATCTACGAGCAGTACTTC
j_gene: TRBJ2-7; v_gene: TRBV10-3; abundance: NA; d_gene: NA; CDR3aa: CAISVSGYEQYF; CDR3nt: TGTGCCATCAGTGTTAGTGGCTACGAGCAGTACTTC
j_gene: TRBJ2-5; v_gene: TRBV11-2; abundance: NA; d_gene: NA; CDR3aa: CASSLWGTNQETQYF; CDR3nt: TGTGCCAGCAGCTTATGGGGAACAAATCAAGAGACCCAGTACTTC
j_gene: TRBJ2-7; v_gene: TRBV2; abundance: NA; d_gene: TRBD2; CDR3aa: CASSVLAGVHEQYF; CDR3nt: TGTGCCAGCAGTGTACTAGCGGGAGTCCACGAGCAGTACTTC
j_gene: TRBJ2-7; v_gene: TRBV29-1; abundance: NA; d_gene: NA; CDR3aa: CSVEGFAGKGSYEQYF; CDR3nt: TGCAGCGTTGAAGGGTTTGCGGGAAAAGGTTCCTACGAGCAGTACTTC
j_gene: TRBJ2-7; v_gene: TRBV4-2; abundance: NA; d_gene: TRBD2; CDR3aa: CASSQEWGGSSYEQYF; CDR3nt: TGTGCCAGCAGCCAAGAATGGGGCGGGAGCTCCTACGAGCAGTACTTC
j_gene: TRBJ1-2; v_gene: TRBV28; abundance: NA; d_gene: TRBD1; CDR3aa: CASSPLTGGWNYGYTF; CDR3nt: TGTGCCAGCAGTCCTTTAACAGGGGGCTGGAACTATGGCTACACCTTC
j_gene: TRBJ1-1; v_gene: TRBV28; abundance: once; d_gene: NA; CDR3aa: CASSYLGAARITEAFF; CDR3nt: TGTGCCAGCAGTTACTTGGGCGCGGCCCGTATCACTGAAGCTTTCTTT
j_gene: TRBJ1-5; v_gene: TRBV1; abundance: NA; d_gene: NA; CDR3aa: CTSSQLSGGGSNQPQHF; CDR3nt: TGCACCAGCAGCCAGCTCTCCGGGGGAGGGAGCAATCAGCCCCAGCATTTT
j_gene: TRBJ2-4; v_gene: TRBV19; abundance: NA; d_gene: NA; CDR3aa: CASSIKSLAKNIQYF; CDR3nt: TGTGCCAGTAGTATTAAGTCTCTAGCCAAAAACATTCAGTACTTC
j_gene: TRBJ2-1; v_gene: TRBV5-8; abundance: NA; d_gene: TRBD2; CDR3aa: CASSPTRLAGSSYNEQFF; CDR3nt: TGTGCCAGCAGCCCAACGCGACTAGCGGGGAGCTCCTACAATGAGCAGTTCTTC
j_gene: TRBJ1-5; v_gene: TRBV4-1; abundance: NA; d_gene: NA; CDR3aa: CASSQGGISATYSNQPQHF; CDR3nt: TGCGCCAGCAGCCAAGGGGGAATCTCAGCAACATATAGCAATCAGCCCCAGCATTTT
j_gene: TRBJ2-7; v_gene: TRBV5-5; abundance: NA; d_gene: TRBD2; CDR3aa: CASSEGTSGTYEQYF; CDR3nt: TGTGCCAGCAGCGAAGGGACTAGCGGAACCTACGAGCAGTACTTC
j_gene: TRBJ2-1; v_gene: TRBV4-3; abundance: once; d_gene: TRBD1; CDR3aa: CASSQDPGGVEQFF; CDR3nt: TGCGCCAGCAGCCAAGATCCAGGGGGCGTGGAGCAGTTCTTC
j_gene: TRBJ1-2; v_gene: TRBV27; abundance: NA; d_gene: NA; CDR3aa: CASSHGGGVGYTF; CDR3nt: TGTGCCAGCAGCCATGGCGGGGGCGTCGGCTACACCTTC
j_gene: TRBJ2-7; v_gene: TRBV27; abundance: NA; d_gene: TRBD2; CDR3aa: CTSSFGRGNYEQYF; CDR3nt: TGTACCAGCAGTTTTGGGCGGGGGAACTACGAGCAGTACTTC
j_gene: TRBJ2-7; v_gene: TRBV30; abundance: NA; d_gene: TRBD1; CDR3aa: CAWDRGSYEQYF; CDR3nt: TGTGCCTGGGACAGGGGCTCCTACGAGCAGTACTTC
j_gene: TRBJ2-7; v_gene: TRBV10-3; abundance: NA; d_gene: NA; CDR3aa: CAISESWYEQYF; CDR3nt: TGTGCCATCAGTGAGTCGTGGTACGAGCAGTACTTC
j_gene: TRBJ2-7; v_gene: TRBV18; abundance: NA; d_gene: TRBD1; CDR3aa: CASSPTGASYEQYF; CDR3nt: TGTGCCAGCTCACCGACAGGGGCTTCCTACGAGCAGTACTTC
j_gene: TRBJ1-5; v_gene: TRBV7-2; abundance: NA; d_gene: NA; CDR3aa: CASSLRALSQPQHF; CDR3nt: TGTGCCAGCAGCTTGAGGGCCTTGAGTCAGCCCCAGCATTTT
j_gene: TRBJ2-1; v_gene: TRBV5-1; abundance: NA; d_gene: TRBD2; CDR3aa: CASSLLEGLADNEQFF; CDR3nt: TGCGCCAGCAGCTTGCTTGAGGGACTAGCGGACAATGAGCAGTTCTTC
j_gene: TRBJ2-1; v_gene: TRBV7-8; abundance: NA; d_gene: NA; CDR3aa: CASSLEGSSYNEQFF; CDR3nt: TGTGCCAGCAGCTTGGAGGGAAGCTCCTACAATGAGCAGTTCTTC
j_gene: TRBJ2-1; v_gene: TRBV11-2; abundance: NA; d_gene: TRBD2; CDR3aa: CASSPRPSGADSSYNEQFF; CDR3nt: TGTGCCAGCAGCCCGAGACCCAGCGGGGCCGACAGCTCCTACAATGAGCAGTTCTTC
j_gene: TRBJ2-2; v_gene: TRBV4-1; abundance: NA; d_gene: NA; CDR3aa: CASSQVGASTGELFF; CDR3nt: TGCGCCAGCAGCCAAGTTGGTGCGAGCACCGGGGAGCTGTTTTTT
j_gene: TRBJ2-3; v_gene: TRBV10-3; abundance: NA; d_gene: NA; CDR3aa: CAISDVMAPDTQYF; CDR3nt: TGTGCCATCAGTGACGTTATGGCCCCAGATACGCAGTATTTT
j_gene: TRBJ2-7; v_gene: TRBV27; abundance: NA; d_gene: NA; CDR3aa: CASILSYEQYF; CDR3nt: TGTGCCAGCATCCTTTCCTACGAGCAGTACTTC
j_gene: TRBJ2-5; v_gene: TRBV5-1; abundance: NA; d_gene: TRBD2; CDR3aa: CASSPGTSGLKQETQYF; CDR3nt: TGCGCCAGCAGCCCCGGGACTAGCGGGCTTAAACAAGAGACCCAGTACTTC
j_gene: TRBJ2-7; v_gene: TRBV7-9; abundance: NA; d_gene: TRBD1; CDR3aa: CASDSPGQGGEQYF; CDR3nt: TGTGCCAGCGACTCCCCGGGACAGGGGGGCGAGCAGTACTTC
j_gene: TRBJ1-1; v_gene: TRBV4-1; abundance: NA; d_gene: NA; CDR3aa: CASRRNTEAFF; CDR3nt: TGCGCCAGCAGGAGGAACACTGAAGCTTTCTTT
j_gene: TRBJ2-1; v_gene: TRBV27; abundance: NA; d_gene: NA; CDR3aa: CASSLRRSGTQYNEQFF; CDR3nt: TGTGCCAGCAGTTTAAGGAGGTCGGGGACACAATACAATGAGCAGTTCTTC
j_gene: TRBJ1-5; v_gene: TRBV27; abundance: NA; d_gene: NA; CDR3aa: CASSLSSGVLEPQHF; CDR3nt: TGTGCCAGCAGTTTATCGAGCGGGGTCTTGGAGCCCCAGCATTTT
j_gene: TRBJ2-1; v_gene: TRBV13; abundance: NA; d_gene: NA; CDR3aa: CASSSNRDPHNEQFF; CDR3nt: TGTGCCAGCAGCAGTAACCGGGACCCACACAATGAGCAGTTCTTC
j_gene: TRBJ2-2; v_gene: TRBV18; abundance: NA; d_gene: TRBD1; CDR3aa: CASSPTDRANTGELFF; CDR3nt: TGTGCCAGCTCACCCACAGACAGGGCGAACACCGGGGAGCTGTTTTTT
j_gene: TRBJ1-2; v_gene: TRBV6-5; abundance: NA; d_gene: NA; CDR3aa: CASSYDRGYGYTF; CDR3nt: TGTGCCAGCAGTTACGACAGAGGCTATGGCTACACCTTC
j_gene: TRBJ1-1; v_gene: TRBV4-3; abundance: NA; d_gene: NA; CDR3aa: CASSQDRGLPEAFF; CDR3nt: TGCGCCAGCAGCCAAGACAGGGGTCTCCCTGAAGCTTTCTTT
j_gene: TRBJ2-1; v_gene: TRBV4-1; abundance: NA; d_gene: NA; CDR3aa: CASSERGMTSYSYNEQFF; CDR3nt: TGCGCCAGCAGCGAAAGGGGGATGACTAGTTACTCCTACAATGAGCAGTTCTTC
j_gene: TRBJ2-2; v_gene: TRBV5-4; abundance: NA; d_gene: TRBD2; CDR3aa: CASSSGLAGGYNGELFF; CDR3nt: TGTGCCAGCAGCTCGGGACTAGCGGGAGGTTATAACGGGGAGCTGTTTTTT
j_gene: TRBJ2-7; v_gene: TRBV9; abundance: NA; d_gene: TRBD1; CDR3aa: CASSEGQGHEQYF; CDR3nt: TGTGCCAGCAGCGAAGGACAGGGGCACGAGCAGTACTTC
j_gene: TRBJ1-1; v_gene: TRBV2; abundance: NA; d_gene: TRBD1; CDR3aa: CASSEDPGGVRNTEAFF; CDR3nt: TGTGCCAGCAGTGAAGACCCAGGGGGAGTGAGAAACACTGAAGCTTTCTTT
j_gene: TRBJ2-7; v_gene: TRBV28; abundance: NA; d_gene: TRBD1; CDR3aa: CASLPWTGNSYEQYF; CDR3nt: TGTGCCAGTTTACCTTGGACAGGGAACTCCTACGAGCAGTACTTC
j_gene: TRBJ2-5; v_gene: TRBV29-1; abundance: NA; d_gene: TRBD1; CDR3aa: CSVKPGQGVRQETQYF; CDR3nt: TGCAGCGTTAAACCGGGACAGGGGGTCCGACAAGAGACCCAGTACTTC
j_gene: TRBJ2-3; v_gene: TRBV5-4; abundance: NA; d_gene: NA; CDR3aa: CASSHTSEGGWDTQYF; CDR3nt: TGTGCCAGCAGCCACACCTCCGAGGGGGGGTGGGATACGCAGTATTTT